This TCR beta chain was identified in a study of blood T cell dynamics during melanoma immunotherapy. Sample time point: pre-treatment baseline. This CDR3 is built from 16 residues. V was trimmed by 5 bases and J by 0 bases, leaving 16 bases between them. CDR1 and CDR2 from the germline V gene are SGHTA and FQGNSA. Every bulk PBMC sample received the same 350 ng of DNA. The table came from immunoSEQ multiplex PCR; TCRdb's copy has only in-frame clones and leaves some out. The table records about 16,000 clones, about 89% of them present only once. This sequence joins TRBV7-2 and TRBJ1-1; D is perhaps TRBD1 (5 bases). The sample was blood, taken from a patient treated with checkpoint blockade. The sequence derives from a human donor with melanoma. The chain's CDR3 is CASSPGTDGVNTEAFF. For the CDR3, the DNA is TGTGCCAGCAGCCCCGGGACCGACGGGGTGAACACTGAAGCTTTCTTT.